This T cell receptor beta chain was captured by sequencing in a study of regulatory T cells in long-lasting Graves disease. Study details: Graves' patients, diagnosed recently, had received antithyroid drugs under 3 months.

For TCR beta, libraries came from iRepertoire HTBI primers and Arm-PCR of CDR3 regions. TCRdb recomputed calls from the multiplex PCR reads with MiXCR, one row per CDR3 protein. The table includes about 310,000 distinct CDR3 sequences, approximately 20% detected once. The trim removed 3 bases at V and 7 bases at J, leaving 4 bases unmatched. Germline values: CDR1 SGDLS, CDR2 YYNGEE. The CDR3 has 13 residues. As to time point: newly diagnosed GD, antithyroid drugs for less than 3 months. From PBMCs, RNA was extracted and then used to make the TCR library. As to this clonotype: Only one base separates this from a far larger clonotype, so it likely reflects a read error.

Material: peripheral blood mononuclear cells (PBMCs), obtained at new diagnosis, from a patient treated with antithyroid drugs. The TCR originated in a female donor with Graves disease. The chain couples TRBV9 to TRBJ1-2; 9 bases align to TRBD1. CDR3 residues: CASSGQGDGGYTF. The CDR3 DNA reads TGTGCCAGCAGCGGACAGGGGGATGGTGGCTACACCTTC.